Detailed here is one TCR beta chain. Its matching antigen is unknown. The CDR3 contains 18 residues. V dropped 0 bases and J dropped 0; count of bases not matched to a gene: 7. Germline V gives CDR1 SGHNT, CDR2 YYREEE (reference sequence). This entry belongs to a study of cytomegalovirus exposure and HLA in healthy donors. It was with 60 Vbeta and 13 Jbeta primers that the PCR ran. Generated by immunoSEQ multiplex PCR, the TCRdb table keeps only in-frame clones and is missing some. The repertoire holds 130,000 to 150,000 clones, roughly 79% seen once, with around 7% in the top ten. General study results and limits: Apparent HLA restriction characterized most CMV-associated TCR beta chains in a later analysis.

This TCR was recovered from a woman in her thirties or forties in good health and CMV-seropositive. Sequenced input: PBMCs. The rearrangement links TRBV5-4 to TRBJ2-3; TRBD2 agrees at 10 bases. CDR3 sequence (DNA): TGTGCCAGCAGCTTGGGACTAGCGGGCCTCAAAAGCACAGATACGCAGTATTTT. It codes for CASSLGLAGLKSTDTQYF.